The present T cell receptor beta chain was sequenced within a study of blood T cell repertoires in COVID-19. Turning to the study itself: T cells, B-cell-depleted T cells, or PBMCs supplied cDNA or gDNA.

In the original workflow: From reference gene primer amplification, estimates of nucleated cell counts were derived. Libraries were prepared by immunoSEQ multiplex PCR; TCRdb keeps only in-frame clonotypes and omits some of them. V and J calls and clone size come straight from that table; D and trimming were deduced from the DNA. The table records 200,000 to 300,000 clones, about 93% of them present only once. CDR1 is SQVTM, CDR2 ANQGSEA, per germline. The CDR3 length is 17 residues. V gave up 1 base and J gave up 7 bases; unmatched junction bases: 17. Enrollment of patients from Seattle took place during active infection, with longitudinal follow-up.

Material: peripheral blood. The clonotype comes from a man aged 25-45 years with COVID-19, enrolled during active disease. This chain joins TRBV29-1 and TRBJ2-3; TRBD1 aligns across 7 bases. Written as DNA, the CDR3 is TGCAGCGTTGAAGTACCAACAGGGGCTGGCTATTCTTATACGCAGTATTTT. It specifies CSVEVPTGAGYSYTQYF.